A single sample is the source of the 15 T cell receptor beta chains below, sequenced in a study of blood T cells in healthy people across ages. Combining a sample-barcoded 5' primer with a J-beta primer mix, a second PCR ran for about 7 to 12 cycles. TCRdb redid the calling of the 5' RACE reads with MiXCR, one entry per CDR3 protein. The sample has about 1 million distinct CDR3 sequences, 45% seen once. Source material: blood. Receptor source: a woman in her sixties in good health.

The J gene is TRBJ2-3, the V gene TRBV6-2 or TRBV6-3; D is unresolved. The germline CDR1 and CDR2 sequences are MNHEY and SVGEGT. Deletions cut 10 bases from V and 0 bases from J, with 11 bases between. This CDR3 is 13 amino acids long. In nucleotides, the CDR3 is TGTGCCACCCAACGCTTTAGCACAGATACGCAGTATTTT. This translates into CATQRFSTDTQYF.

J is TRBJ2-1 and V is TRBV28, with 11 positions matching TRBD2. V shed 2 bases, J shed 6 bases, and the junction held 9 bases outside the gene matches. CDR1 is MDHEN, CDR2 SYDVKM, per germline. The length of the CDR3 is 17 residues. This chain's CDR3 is CASSLVFSSGRANEQFF. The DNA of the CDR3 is TGTGCCAGCAGTTTAGTTTTCAGTAGCGGGAGGGCCAATGAGCAGTTCTTC.

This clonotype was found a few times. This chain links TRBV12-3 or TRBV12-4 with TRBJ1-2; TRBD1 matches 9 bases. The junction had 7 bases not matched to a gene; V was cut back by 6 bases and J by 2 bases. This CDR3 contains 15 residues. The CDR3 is CASRTGGRRNYGYTF. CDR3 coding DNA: TGTGCCAGCAGAACAGGGGGCCGACGGAACTATGGCTACACCTTC.

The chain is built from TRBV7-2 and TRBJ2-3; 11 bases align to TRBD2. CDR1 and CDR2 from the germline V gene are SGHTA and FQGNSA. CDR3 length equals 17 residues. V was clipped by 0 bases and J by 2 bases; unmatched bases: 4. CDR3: CASSLAGTSGITDTQYF. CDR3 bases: TGTGCCAGCAGCTTAGCGGGGACTAGCGGCATCACAGATACGCAGTATTTT.

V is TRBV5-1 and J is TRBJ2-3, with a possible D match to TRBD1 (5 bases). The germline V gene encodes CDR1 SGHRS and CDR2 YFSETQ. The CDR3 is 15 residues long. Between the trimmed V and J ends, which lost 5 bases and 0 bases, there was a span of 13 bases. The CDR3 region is CASRSNRLSTDTQYF. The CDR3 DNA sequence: TGCGCCAGCAGGTCTAACAGGCTCAGCACAGATACGCAGTATTTT.

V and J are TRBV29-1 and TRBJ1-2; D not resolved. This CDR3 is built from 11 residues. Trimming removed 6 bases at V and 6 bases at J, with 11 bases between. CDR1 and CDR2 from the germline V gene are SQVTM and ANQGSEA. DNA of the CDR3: TGCAGCGTGCTGCTTGGGGATGGCTACACCTTC. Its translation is CSVLLGDGYTF.

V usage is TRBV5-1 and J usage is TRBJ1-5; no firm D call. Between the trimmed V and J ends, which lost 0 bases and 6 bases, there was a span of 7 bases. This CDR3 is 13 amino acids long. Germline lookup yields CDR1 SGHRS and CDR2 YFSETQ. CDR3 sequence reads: CASSLVLGQPQHF. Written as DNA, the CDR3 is TGCGCCAGCAGCTTGGTTCTGGGTCAGCCCCAGCATTTT. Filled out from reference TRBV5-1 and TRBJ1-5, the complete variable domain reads KAGVTQTPRYLIKTRGQQVTLSCSPISGHRSVSWYQQTPGQGLQFLFEYFSETQRNKGNFPGRFSGRQFSNSRSEMNVSTLELGDSALYLCASSLVLGQPQHFGDGTRLSIL.

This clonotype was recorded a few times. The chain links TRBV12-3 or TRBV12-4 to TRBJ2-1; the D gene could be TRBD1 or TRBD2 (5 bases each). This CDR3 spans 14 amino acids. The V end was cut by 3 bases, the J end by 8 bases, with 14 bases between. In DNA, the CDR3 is TGTGCCAGCAGTTTTCGGGGTGCAGGGTATGAGCAGTTCTTC. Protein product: CASSFRGAGYEQFF.

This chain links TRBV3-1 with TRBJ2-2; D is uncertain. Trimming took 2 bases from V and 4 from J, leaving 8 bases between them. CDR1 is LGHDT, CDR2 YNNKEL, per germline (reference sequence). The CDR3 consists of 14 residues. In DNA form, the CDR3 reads TGTGCCAGCAGCCAAAGTGGGTCCACCGGGGAGCTGTTTTTT. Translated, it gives CASSQSGSTGELFF.

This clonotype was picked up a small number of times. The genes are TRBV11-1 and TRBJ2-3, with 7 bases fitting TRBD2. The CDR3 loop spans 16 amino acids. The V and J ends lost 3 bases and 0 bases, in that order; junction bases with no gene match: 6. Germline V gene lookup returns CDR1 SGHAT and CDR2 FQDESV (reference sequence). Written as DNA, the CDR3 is TGTGCCAGCAGCTTCGAAGCGGGACTTAGCACAGATACGCAGTATTTT. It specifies CASSFEAGLSTDTQYF.

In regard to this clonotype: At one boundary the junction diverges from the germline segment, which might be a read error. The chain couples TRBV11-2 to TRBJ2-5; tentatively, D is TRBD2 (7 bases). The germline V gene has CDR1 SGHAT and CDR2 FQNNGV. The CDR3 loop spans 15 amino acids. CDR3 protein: CTSTIRGAGQETQYF. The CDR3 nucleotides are TGTACCAGCACCATCCGGGGGGCGGGCCAAGAGACCCAGTACTTC.

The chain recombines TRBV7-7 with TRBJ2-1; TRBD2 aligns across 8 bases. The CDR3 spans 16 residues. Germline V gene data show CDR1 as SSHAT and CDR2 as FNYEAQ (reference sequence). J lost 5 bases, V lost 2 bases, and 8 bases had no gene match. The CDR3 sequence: CASSLSTSGGNNEQFF. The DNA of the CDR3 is TGTGCCAGCAGCTTAAGCACTAGCGGAGGAAACAATGAGCAGTTCTTC.

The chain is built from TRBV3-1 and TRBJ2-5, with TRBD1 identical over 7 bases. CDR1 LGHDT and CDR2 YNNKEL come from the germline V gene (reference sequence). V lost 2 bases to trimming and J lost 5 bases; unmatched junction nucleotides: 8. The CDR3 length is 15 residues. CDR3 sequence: CASSQPPTGSETQYF. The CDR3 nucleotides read TGTGCCAGCAGCCAACCGCCGACAGGGAGTGAGACCCAGTACTTC.

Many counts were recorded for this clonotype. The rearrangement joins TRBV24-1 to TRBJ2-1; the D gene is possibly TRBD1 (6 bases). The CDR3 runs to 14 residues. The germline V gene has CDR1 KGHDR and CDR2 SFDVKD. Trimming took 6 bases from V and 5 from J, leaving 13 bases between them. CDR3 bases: TGTGCCACCAGTTTTTCAGGGGTGCACAATGAGCAGTTCTTC. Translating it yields CATSFSGVHNEQFF.

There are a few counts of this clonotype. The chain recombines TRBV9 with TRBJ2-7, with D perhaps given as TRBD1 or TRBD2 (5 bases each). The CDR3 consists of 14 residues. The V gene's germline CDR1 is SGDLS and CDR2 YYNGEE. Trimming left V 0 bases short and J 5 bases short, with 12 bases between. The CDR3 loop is CASSVGGPPNEQYF. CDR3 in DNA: TGTGCCAGCAGCGTAGGGGGACCCCCCAACGAGCAGTACTTC.